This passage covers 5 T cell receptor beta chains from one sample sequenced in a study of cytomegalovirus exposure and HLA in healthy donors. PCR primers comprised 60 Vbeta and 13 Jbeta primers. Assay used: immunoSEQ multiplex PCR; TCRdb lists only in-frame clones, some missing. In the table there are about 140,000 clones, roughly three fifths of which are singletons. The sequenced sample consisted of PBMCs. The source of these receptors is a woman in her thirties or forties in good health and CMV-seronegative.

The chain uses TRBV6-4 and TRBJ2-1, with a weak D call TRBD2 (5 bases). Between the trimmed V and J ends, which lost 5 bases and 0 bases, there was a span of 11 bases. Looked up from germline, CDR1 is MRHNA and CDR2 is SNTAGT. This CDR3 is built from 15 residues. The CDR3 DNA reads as TGTGCCAGCAGTCCCCTAGGGAGCTCCTACAATGAGCAGTTCTTC. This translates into CASSPLGSSYNEQFF.

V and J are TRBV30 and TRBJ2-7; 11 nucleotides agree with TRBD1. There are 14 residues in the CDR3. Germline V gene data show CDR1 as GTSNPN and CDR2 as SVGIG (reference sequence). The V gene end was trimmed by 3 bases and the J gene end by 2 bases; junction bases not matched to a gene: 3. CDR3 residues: CAWSRGQGAYEQYF. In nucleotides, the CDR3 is TGTGCCTGGAGCCGGGGACAGGGGGCCTACGAGCAGTACTTC.

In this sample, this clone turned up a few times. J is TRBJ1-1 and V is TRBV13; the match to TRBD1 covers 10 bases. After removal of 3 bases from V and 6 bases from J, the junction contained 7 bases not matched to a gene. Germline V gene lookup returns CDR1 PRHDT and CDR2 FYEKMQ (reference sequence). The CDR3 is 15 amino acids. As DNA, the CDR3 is TGTGCCAGCAGCTTTAGGACAGGGGGGTACCCTGAAGCTTTCTTT. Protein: CASSFRTGGYPEAFF.

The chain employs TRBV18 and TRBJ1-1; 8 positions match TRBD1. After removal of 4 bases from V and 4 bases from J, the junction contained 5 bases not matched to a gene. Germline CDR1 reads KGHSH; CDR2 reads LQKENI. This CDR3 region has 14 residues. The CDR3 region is CASSRGTGGTEAFF. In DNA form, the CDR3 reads TGTGCCAGCTCACGAGGAACAGGGGGCACTGAAGCTTTCTTT.

CDR3 protein: CASPGGATTDTQYF. As DNA, the CDR3 is TGTGCCAGCCCGGGAGGGGCTACGACAGATACGCAGTATTTT. The J gene is TRBJ2-3, the V gene TRBV2; 8 nucleotides line up with TRBD2. V shed 8 bases and J 3 bases; nucleotides not matched to a gene: 7. The CDR3 covers 14 residues. Germline assignment: CDR1 SNHLY and CDR2 FYNNEI.